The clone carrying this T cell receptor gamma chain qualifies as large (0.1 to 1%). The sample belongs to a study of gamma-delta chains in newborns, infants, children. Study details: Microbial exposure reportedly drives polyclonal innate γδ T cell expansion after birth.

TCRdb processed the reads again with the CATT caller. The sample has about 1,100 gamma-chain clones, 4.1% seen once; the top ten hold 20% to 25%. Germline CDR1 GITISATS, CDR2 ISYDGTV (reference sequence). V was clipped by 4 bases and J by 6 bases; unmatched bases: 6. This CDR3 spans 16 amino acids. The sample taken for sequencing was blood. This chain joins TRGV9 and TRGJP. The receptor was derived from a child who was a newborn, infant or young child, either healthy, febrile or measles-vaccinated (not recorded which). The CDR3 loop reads CALWDSLELGKKIKVF. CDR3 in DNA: TGTGCCTTGTGGGATTCGTTAGAGTTGGGCAAAAAAATCAAGGTATTT.